These 8 T cell receptor beta chains originate from one sample sequenced in a study of OX40 agonist ivuxolimab in advanced cancers. Profiled with immunoSEQ multiplex PCR; TCRdb holds only in-frame clones, not every one. The table lists about 30,000 clones, approximately 90% of them singletons. The sample consisted of CD4+ or CD8+ T cells sorted from blood, taken in a trial of the OX40 agonist ivuxolimab. The receptors come from an adult with an advanced solid tumor such as melanoma, head and neck, liver or kidney cancer.

The chain recombines TRBV4-1 with TRBJ2-1; 12 bases map to TRBD2. This CDR3 is 16 amino acids long. CDR1 and CDR2 from the germline V gene are MGHRA and YSYEKL. With V trimmed by 1 base and J by 4 bases, 2 bases remained unmatched. Here the CDR3 DNA reads TGCGCCAGCAGCCAAGCCGGGACTAGCGGGTACAATGAGCAGTTCTTC. Translation gives CASSQAGTSGYNEQFF.

This chain uses TRBV27 with TRBJ2-2; D gene uncertain. Per germline, CDR1 MNHEY and CDR2 SMNVEV (reference sequence). The CDR3 is made up of 13 amino acids. V was cut by 1 base and J by 1 base, with 1 base left in between. CDR3 sequence (DNA): TGTGCCAGCAGTTTATTGAACACCGGGGAGCTGTTTTTT. Amino acids: CASSLLNTGELFF.

The chain joins TRBV19 to TRBJ2-1; 11 bases fit TRBD1. In germline, CDR1 is LNHDA, CDR2 SQIVND (reference sequence). CDR3 length equals 17 residues. V trimming: 0 bases; J trimming: 4 bases; junction bases outside the gene matches: 5. The CDR3 spells CASSIEGQGAFYNEQFF. The CDR3 nucleotides are TGTGCCAGTAGTATAGAAGGACAGGGGGCTTTTTACAATGAGCAGTTCTTC.

This clone was recorded only once. The V call is TRBV19, the J call TRBJ2-1; tentative D call: TRBD2 (7 bases). From germline, CDR1 is LNHDA and CDR2 SQIVND (reference sequence). The CDR3 has 18 amino acids. The V and J ends lost 5 bases and 2 bases respectively, with 22 bases between them. DNA for the CDR3: TGTGCCAGTAGTCTTGGGTCAAGGGGGGGAGCTGCCTACAATGAGCAGTTCTTC. This encodes CASSLGSRGGAAYNEQFF.

The chain carries TRBV27 and TRBJ2-7; TRBD2 aligns across 8 bases. The CDR3 runs to 15 residues. From germline, CDR1 is MNHEY and CDR2 SMNVEV (reference sequence). The junction had 5 bases not matched to a gene; V was cut back by 4 bases and J by 0 bases. CDR3 nucleotide sequence: TGTGCCAGCAGTTCTACTAGCGGAGCCTCCTACGAGCAGTACTTC. This gives the protein CASSSTSGASYEQYF.

This clone has just a few counts. The chain is built from TRBV9 and TRBJ1-3; 7 positions agree with TRBD1. Germline CDR1 and CDR2: SGDLS and YYNGEE. The CDR3 spans 15 residues. The trim removed 3 bases at V and 0 bases at J, leaving 3 bases unmatched. CDR3 protein: CASSEGQSSGNTIYF. In DNA, the CDR3 is TGTGCCAGCAGCGAGGGACAGAGCTCTGGAAACACCATATATTTT.

V gene TRBV19 combines with J gene TRBJ2-7; no clear D gene. Germline loops: CDR1 LNHDA, CDR2 SQIVND (reference sequence). V was shortened by 3 bases and J by 0 bases, with 12 bases between the two germline ends. The CDR3 is made up of 15 amino acids. CDR3 region: CASSMERNPSYEQYF. CDR3 nucleotides: TGTGCCAGTAGTATGGAACGGAACCCCTCCTACGAGCAGTACTTC.

The chain has TRBV28 and TRBJ2-1; D is undetermined. CDR1 and CDR2 from the germline V gene are MDHEN and SYDVKM. Trimming removed 2 bases at V and 9 bases at J, with 2 bases between. The CDR3 extends over 10 amino acids. This CDR3 reads CASSLGEQFF. Written as DNA, the CDR3 is TGTGCCAGCAGTTTAGGTGAGCAGTTCTTC.